The text below deals with one TCR beta chain. Its target is unknown. Staining for CD45RO/CCR7/CD25/CD127/CD95/CD27 allowed sorting of CD4+ naive, central memory, regulatory and stem cell-like memory cells. This sample was included in a study of beta chain features in type 1 diabetes. Findings and limits, study-wide: At VDJ recombination sites, type 1 diabetes patients had fewer insertions and more deleted nucleotides. For Type 1 diabetes patients, all four CD4+ subsets carried TCRB CDR3s that were moderately but significantly shorter.

With 5 bases removed from V and 7 bases from J, the gap between germline ends came to 10 bases. CDR3 length: 12 residues. Per germline, CDR1 SGHVS and CDR2 FNYEAQ. All of the isolated RNA was reverse transcribed, so expressed TCRB transcripts were sequenced. Generated by immunoSEQ multiplex PCR, the TCRdb table keeps only in-frame clones and is missing some. Here the sample spans 400,000 to 600,000 clones, approximately 28% being singletons. This receptor was identified in a man aged 18 to 30 in good health. This chain links TRBV7-6 with TRBJ2-3; tentatively, D is TRBD2 (5 bases). Sequencing was carried out using naive CD4+ T cells from blood. CDR3 sequence: CASSGGAYTQYF. The CDR3 DNA is TGTGCCAGCAGCGGAGGCGCTTATACGCAGTATTTT. The variable domain in full, completed from reference TRBV7-6 and TRBJ2-3, reads GAGVSQSPRYKVTKRGQDVALRCDPISGHVSLYWYRQALGQGPEFLTYFNYEAQQDKSGLPNDRFSAERPEGSISTLTIQRTEQRDSAMYRCASSGGAYTQYFGPGTRLTVL.